Listed below are T cell receptor beta chains from one sample, sequenced in a study of T cell responses to AZD1222 COVID-19 vaccine. Profiling relied on immunoSEQ multiplex PCR, and the TCRdb table lists in-frame clones only, not all of them. The sample yields about 140,000 clones, around 91% seen once. This specimen consisted of peripheral blood, obtained on day 0 of AZD1222 vaccination. These receptors were taken from an adult in good health. Each CDR3 is given with its conserved first and last residue. Fields, in order: V gene, clone size, D gene, J gene, CDR3 protein, CDR3 DNA. The D gene is left open where the match is weak. Not every row has a clone size; where given, it reads once, few, many or a size class.

TRBV20-1	NA	TRBD1	TRBJ1-2	CSARDGRTGGF	TGCAGTGCTAGAGATGGGCGGACAGGGGGATTC
TRBV19	few	NA	TRBJ1-1	CASTLQGTEAFF	TGTGCCAGTACCTTACAGGGCACTGAAGCTTTCTTT
TRBV7-8	NA	NA	TRBJ1-1	CASSFHSLNTEAFF	TGTGCCAGCAGCTTTCACAGTTTGAACACTGAAGCTTTCTTT
TRBV11-2	NA	NA	TRBJ2-7	CASSLERTASYEQYF	TGTGCCAGCAGCCTCGAACGGACAGCCTCCTACGAGCAGTACTTC
TRBV7-9	NA	TRBD1	TRBJ1-4	CASSLGTGDEKLFF	TGTGCCAGCAGCTTAGGGACAGGTGATGAAAAACTGTTTTTT
TRBV6-2/TRBV6-3	NA	NA	TRBJ2-1	CASSPPRAGPSYNEQFF	TGTGCCAGCAGCCCCCCTCGGGCGGGGCCTTCCTACAATGAGCAGTTCTTC
TRBV19	NA	NA	TRBJ2-7	CASSSIYEQYF	TGTGCCAGTAGCTCTATCTACGAGCAGTACTTC
TRBV4-2	NA	TRBD2	TRBJ2-2	CASSQAASPAGSTGELFF	TGTGCCAGCAGCCAAGCAGCTAGTCCAGCGGGAAGCACCGGGGAGCTGTTTTTT
TRBV9	NA	NA	TRBJ2-7	CASSALGASYEQYF	TGTGCCAGCAGCGCCCTGGGGGCCTCGTACGAGCAGTACTTC
TRBV7-9	few	TRBD2	TRBJ2-5	CASSFRAGGKETQYF	TGTGCCAGCAGCTTTAGAGCGGGAGGGAAAGAGACCCAGTACTTC
TRBV10-3	once	TRBD1	TRBJ1-1	CAIRSRQGGTEAFF	TGTGCCATCAGATCCCGACAGGGAGGGACTGAAGCTTTCTTT
TRBV5-6	NA	NA	TRBJ2-3	CASSLAGPDTQYF	TGTGCCAGCAGCCTGGCAGGGCCAGATACGCAGTATTTT
TRBV7-9	NA	NA	TRBJ2-5	CASLFPPGRETQYF	TGTGCCAGCCTTTTTCCCCCAGGGCGAGAGACCCAGTACTTC
TRBV5-1	NA	TRBD2	TRBJ2-1	CASSLVRSGGKMNEQFF	TGCGCCAGCAGCTTGGTCAGGAGCGGGGGAAAGATGAATGAGCAGTTCTTC
TRBV5-1	NA	TRBD1	TRBJ2-7	CASSRQTGGRDEQYF	TGCGCCAGCAGCCGACAGACAGGGGGTAGGGACGAGCAGTACTTC
TRBV5-5	NA	TRBD2	TRBJ2-7	CASSLTSGTSGSYEQYF	TGTGCCAGCAGCTTGACTTCCGGGACTAGCGGGTCCTACGAGCAGTACTTC
TRBV21-1	NA	NA	TRBJ1-5	CARLNRAQGPTIFLFYSNQPQHF	TGTGCCAGACTGAACAGGGCCCAAGGGCCTACTATTTTCCTTTTCTATAGCAATCAGCCCCAGCATTTT
TRBV28	NA	TRBD2	TRBJ2-1	CASSGTSGRVYEQFF	TGTGCCAGCAGTGGGACTAGCGGGAGAGTTTATGAGCAGTTCTTC
TRBV6-4	NA	NA	TRBJ2-1	CASSEAATVPYNEQFF	TGTGCCAGCAGTGAAGCGGCCACCGTCCCTTACAATGAGCAGTTCTTC
TRBV5-1	once	NA	TRBJ1-4	CASSHGHETTNEKLFF	TGCGCCAGCAGCCACGGACACGAGACAACTAATGAAAAACTGTTTTTT
TRBV29-1	NA	NA	TRBJ1-5	CSVSENRSNQPQHF	TGCAGCGTTTCAGAGAACAGAAGCAATCAGCCCCAGCATTTT
TRBV11-2	NA	NA	TRBJ2-2	CASSSPWTAGSNTGELFF	TGTGCCAGCAGCTCTCCCTGGACAGCGGGATCGAACACCGGGGAGCTGTTTTTT
TRBV27	few	TRBD1	TRBJ1-1	CASSIRGRGTAFF	TGTGCCAGCAGTATCAGGGGGCGCGGGACGGCTTTCTTT
TRBV27	once	NA	TRBJ1-2	CASSYQRQAGGYTF	TGTGCCAGCAGTTATCAACGACAGGCTGGCGGCTACACCTTC
TRBV11-2	NA	TRBD2	TRBJ2-5	CASSPVAGMFGETQYF	TGTGCCAGCAGCCCCGTAGCGGGGATGTTTGGAGAGACCCAGTACTTC
TRBV6-5	NA	TRBD1	TRBJ2-2	CASRIDRGQSGELFF	TGTGCCAGCAGAATAGACAGGGGGCAGTCCGGGGAGCTGTTTTTT
TRBV7-9	NA	NA	TRBJ1-2	CASLKTGLGSVGYTF	TGTGCCAGCTTGAAGACGGGCCTCGGGTCGGTAGGCTACACCTTC
TRBV7-8	NA	NA	TRBJ2-2	CASSPRVSNTGELFF	TGTGCCAGCAGCCCCAGGGTTAGCAACACCGGGGAGCTGTTTTTT
TRBV5-3	NA	TRBD2	TRBJ2-1	CARSVGLAGVNEQFF	TGTGCCAGAAGCGTCGGACTAGCGGGAGTCAATGAGCAGTTCTTC
TRBV11-2	once	NA	TRBJ1-2	CASGQTYGYTF	TGTGCCAGCGGACAGACCTATGGCTACACCTTC
TRBV28	NA	NA	TRBJ1-2	CASSLVTPTVYGYTF	TGTGCCAGCAGTTTAGTTACCCCGACAGTCTATGGCTACACCTTC
TRBV7-9	NA	TRBD1	TRBJ1-1	CASSLEGAMNTEAFF	TGTGCCAGCAGCTTAGAGGGGGCTATGAACACTGAAGCTTTCTTT
TRBV20-1	NA	NA	TRBJ1-2	CSALWYYGYTF	TGCAGTGCCCTCTGGTACTATGGCTACACCTTC